This T cell receptor beta chain emerged from a study of B cell selection in AIRE deficiency. Findings and limits, study-wide: Shorter CDR3s marked shared Treg sequences, biased toward few non-templated insertions. Tconv and Treg cells from AIRE-deficient patients resembled healthy donors in TCRBV usage, CDR3 length and diversity. Healthy donors alone shared approximately 30% of 3,500 to 4,000 Treg sequences; patients alone less than 9.5%.

V lost 7 bases, J lost 0 bases, and 15 bases stayed unmatched. The CDR3 has 18 residues. The germline V gene has CDR1 MDHEN and CDR2 SYDVKM. As regards this clone: What it binds is unknown.

Regulatory T cells were sorted as CD4+CD25hiCD127low/negative. Libraries were prepared by immunoSEQ multiplex PCR; TCRdb keeps only in-frame clonotypes and omits some of them. The sample holds about 21,000 clones, over 90% seen once. The sample comprised Tregs sorted from PBMCs. This clonotype originated in a human donor with AIRE deficiency. This rearrangement joins TRBV28 to TRBJ2-7; 10 nucleotides line up with TRBD2. DNA of the CDR3: TGTGCCAGCACCCTAGCGGGAGCTGGCCCCCGCTCCTCCTACGAGCAGTACTTC. It translates to CASTLAGAGPRSSYEQYF.